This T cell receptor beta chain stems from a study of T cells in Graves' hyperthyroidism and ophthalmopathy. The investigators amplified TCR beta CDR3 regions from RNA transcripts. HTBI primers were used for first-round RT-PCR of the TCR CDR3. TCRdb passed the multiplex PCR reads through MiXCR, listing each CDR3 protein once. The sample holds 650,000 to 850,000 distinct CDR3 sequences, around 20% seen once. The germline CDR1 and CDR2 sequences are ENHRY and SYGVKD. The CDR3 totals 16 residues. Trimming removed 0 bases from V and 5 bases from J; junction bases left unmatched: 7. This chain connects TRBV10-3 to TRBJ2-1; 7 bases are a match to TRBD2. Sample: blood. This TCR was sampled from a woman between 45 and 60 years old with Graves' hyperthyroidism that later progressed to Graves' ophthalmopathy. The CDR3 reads CAISESTASGHNEQFF. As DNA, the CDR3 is TGTGCCATCAGTGAGTCGACGGCTAGCGGACACAATGAGCAGTTCTTC.